This T cell receptor beta chain derives from a study of T-cell memory formation after mild COVID-19. TCRdb re-called the 5' RACE reads with MiXCR, one entry per CDR3 protein. The sample records roughly 150,000 distinct CDR3 sequences, 14% being singletons. V lost 5 bases and J lost 1, with 12 bases in between. CDR1 SEHNR and CDR2 FQNEAQ come from the germline V gene (reference sequence). The CDR3 has 15 amino acids. The chain employs TRBV7-9 and TRBJ1-5; tentatively, D is TRBD1 (6 bases). Input material: PBMCs or a T cell subset sorted from them (not recorded which). This TCR was sampled from an adult woman who had mild COVID-19 (a few samples of this study predate the infection). Cell type and time point are not known. Here the CDR3 DNA reads TGTGCCAGCAGCCCGATGGGGGCGAGCAATCAGCCCCAGCATTTT. The encoded protein is CASSPMGASNQPQHF. The variable domain in full, completed from reference TRBV7-9 and TRBJ1-5, reads DTGVSQNPRHKITKRGQNVTFRCDPISEHNRLYWYRQTLGQGPEFLTYFQNEAQLEKSRLLSDRFSAERPKGSFSTLEIQRTEQGDSAMYLCASSPMGASNQPQHFGDGTRLSIL.